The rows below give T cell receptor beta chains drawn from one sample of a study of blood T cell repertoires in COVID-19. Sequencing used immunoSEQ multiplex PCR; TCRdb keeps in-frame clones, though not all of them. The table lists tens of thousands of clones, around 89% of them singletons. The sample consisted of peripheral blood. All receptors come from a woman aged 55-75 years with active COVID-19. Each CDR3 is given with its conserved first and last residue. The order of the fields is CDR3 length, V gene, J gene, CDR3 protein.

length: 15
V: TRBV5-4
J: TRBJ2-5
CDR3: CASSRDSTGPETQYF

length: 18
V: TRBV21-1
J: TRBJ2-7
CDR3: CASSKARSRDRVCSEQYF

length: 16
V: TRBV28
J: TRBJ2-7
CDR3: CASSPRTSGGNYEQYF

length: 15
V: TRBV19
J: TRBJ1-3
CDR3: CASSPTGDSGNTIYF

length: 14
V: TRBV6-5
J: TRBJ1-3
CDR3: CASRSQGSGNTIYF

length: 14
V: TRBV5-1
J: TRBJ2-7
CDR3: CASSFGGQTYEQYF

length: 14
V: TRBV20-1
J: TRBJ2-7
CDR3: CSASRLADSYEQYF

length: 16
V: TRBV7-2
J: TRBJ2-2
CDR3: CASSYASGKNTGELFF

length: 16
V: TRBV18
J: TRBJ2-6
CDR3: CASSPNQGSGANVLTF

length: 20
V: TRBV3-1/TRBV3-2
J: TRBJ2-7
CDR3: CASSQVVRAHSEFSSYEQYF

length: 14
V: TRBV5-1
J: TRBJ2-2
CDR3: CASSFGLAGGELFF

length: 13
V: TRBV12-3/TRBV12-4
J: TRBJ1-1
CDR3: CASRVAGGTEAFF

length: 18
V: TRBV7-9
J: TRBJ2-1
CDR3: CASSFSELQGRLYNEQFF

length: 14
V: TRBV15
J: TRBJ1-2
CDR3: CATSRGGQGTGYTF

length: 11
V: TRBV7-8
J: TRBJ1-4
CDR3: CASSSRDSLFF

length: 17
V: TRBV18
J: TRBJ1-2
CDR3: CASSPRGPGQTDYGYTF

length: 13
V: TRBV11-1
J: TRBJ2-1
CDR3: CASSFASNDEQFF

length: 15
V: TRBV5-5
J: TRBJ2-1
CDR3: CASSGGTSSYNEQFF

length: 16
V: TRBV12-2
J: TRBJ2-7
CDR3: CASRQTGQTSSYEQYF

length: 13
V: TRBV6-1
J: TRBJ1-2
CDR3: CASSDEGVHGYTF

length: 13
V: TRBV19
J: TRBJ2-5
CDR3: CASSKTGWETQYF

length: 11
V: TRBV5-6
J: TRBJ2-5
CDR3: CASSARETQYF

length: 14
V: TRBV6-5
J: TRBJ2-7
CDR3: CAISSGLAGALQYF

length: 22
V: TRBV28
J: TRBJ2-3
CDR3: CASSLVSGLAEFLFPSTDTQYF

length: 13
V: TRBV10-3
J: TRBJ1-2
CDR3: CAINAGDDYGYTF

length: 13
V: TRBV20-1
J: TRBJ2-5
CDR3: CSASFSGSEAQYF

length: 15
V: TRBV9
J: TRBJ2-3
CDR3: CASSPPPGLAGTQYF

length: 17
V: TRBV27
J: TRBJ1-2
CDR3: CASTTYKTGAGVFGYTF

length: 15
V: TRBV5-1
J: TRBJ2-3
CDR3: CASSLVPGSSDTQYF

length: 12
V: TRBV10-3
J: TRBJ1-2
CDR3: CAISDGGYGYTF

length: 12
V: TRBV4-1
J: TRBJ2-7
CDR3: CASSHPLGEQYF

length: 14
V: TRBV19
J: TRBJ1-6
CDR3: CASSTTEDNSPLHF

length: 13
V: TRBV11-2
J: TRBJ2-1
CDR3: CASTLWGGNEQFF

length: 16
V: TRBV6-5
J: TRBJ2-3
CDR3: CASSYSAGGFTDTQYF

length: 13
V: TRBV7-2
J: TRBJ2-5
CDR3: CASSLDYGLPYDF

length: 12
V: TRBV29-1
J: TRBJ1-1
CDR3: CSVLDPNTEAFF

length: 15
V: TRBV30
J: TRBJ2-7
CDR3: CAWRGGTGGMYEQYF

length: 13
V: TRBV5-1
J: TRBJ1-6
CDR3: CASSLGGDSPLHF

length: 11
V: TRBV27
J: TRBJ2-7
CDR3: CASRSSYEQYF

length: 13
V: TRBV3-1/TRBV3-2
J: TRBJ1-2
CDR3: CASSHPNSYGYTF

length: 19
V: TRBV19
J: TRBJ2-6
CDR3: CATASLSSTGGAGANVLTF

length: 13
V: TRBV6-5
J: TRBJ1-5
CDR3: CASSTGVYQPQHF

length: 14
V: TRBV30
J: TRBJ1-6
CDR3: CAWSVHRFNSPLHF

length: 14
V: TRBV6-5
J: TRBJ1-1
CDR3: CASSYGQGATEAFF

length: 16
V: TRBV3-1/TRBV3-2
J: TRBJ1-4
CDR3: CASSQVPGTGNEKLFF